The 32 T cell receptor beta chains reported below all come from one sample, sequenced in a study of beta chain features in type 1 diabetes. Sequencing targeted expressed TCRB transcripts, as all isolated RNA had been reverse transcribed. Repertoires were generated with immunoSEQ multiplex PCR, while TCRdb's copy carries only in-frame clones and drops some. The sample carries about 660,000 clones, around 15% recorded once. These receptors' targets are unknown. Points from the study as a whole: When Type 1 diabetes patients were examined, their TCRB CDR3s proved moderately but significantly shorter in all four CD4+ subsets.

Sequencing used naive CD4+ T cells from blood. The source is a man between 18 and 29 years old with type 1 diabetes.

This clone has a handful of counts. The rearrangement links TRBV2 to TRBJ2-6; 7 positions match TRBD1. Trimming cost V 9 bases and J 1 base; bases outside gene matches: 3. Germline CDR1 SNHLY, CDR2 FYNNEI. This CDR3 comprises 14 residues. As DNA, the CDR3 is TGTGCCAGATCGACAGGGTCTGGGGCCAACGTCCTGACTTTC. As protein: CARSTGSGANVLTF.

The chain links TRBV20-1 to TRBJ1-1; D not resolved. The germline CDR1 and CDR2 sequences are DFQATT and SNEGSKA (reference sequence). The V end was cut by 5 bases, the J end by 10 bases, with 11 bases between. The CDR3 covers 10 residues. Written as DNA, the CDR3 is TGCAGTGCTCGCGAGGCTCGAGCTTTCTTT. It specifies CSAREARAFF.

In the case of this clone: The same CDR3 arises from other DNA sequences in this sample as well. The rearrangement links TRBV14 to TRBJ2-5, with D unclear. The CDR3 is 11 amino acids. Deletions cut 6 bases from V and 5 bases from J, with 7 bases between. Germline CDR1 reads SGHDN; CDR2 reads FVKESK. CDR3 amino acids: CASSSRETQYF. The CDR3 DNA follows: TGTGCCAGCAGTTCGAGGGAGACCCAGTACTTC.

In DNA, the CDR3 is TGCGCCAGCGGACGAACAACAGGGTCCACTGAAGCTTTCTTT. It is translated as CASGRTTGSTEAFF. The chain recombines TRBV4-3 with TRBJ1-1, with a tentative D call TRBD1 (6 bases). Trimming cost V 8 bases and J 4 bases, with 17 bases left between them. The CDR3 has 14 residues. Germline CDR1 is LGHNA and CDR2 is YSLEER.

The genes are TRBV9 and TRBJ2-5; TRBD1 agrees at 7 bases. There are 15 residues in the CDR3. Germline V gives CDR1 SGDLS, CDR2 YYNGEE. After removal of 4 bases from V and 2 bases from J, the junction contained 8 bases not matched to a gene. The chain's CDR3 is CASSLHGQDQETQYF. The CDR3 DNA follows: TGTGCCAGCAGCCTTCACGGACAGGATCAAGAGACCCAGTACTTC.

The V and J genes are TRBV6-5 and TRBJ1-1, with 9 positions matching TRBD1. The CDR3 covers 14 residues. CDR1 and CDR2 from the germline V gene are MNHEY and SVGAGI. The V segment lost 6 bases and the J segment 2 bases; nucleotides outside the gene matches: 4. Here the CDR3 DNA reads TGTGCCAGCAGGCAGGGACAGGGCAACACTGAAGCTTTCTTT. This gives the protein CASRQGQGNTEAFF.

The V and J genes are TRBV11-3 and TRBJ2-3; 7 bases are a match to TRBD1. From germline, CDR1 is SGHNT and CDR2 YENEEA. V was pared by 4 bases and J by 1 base, with 2 bases of the junction left unmatched. The CDR3 is 14 amino acids. CDR3 region: CASSYGTGTDTQYF. In DNA, the CDR3 is TGTGCCAGCAGCTATGGGACAGGCACAGATACGCAGTATTTT.

The chain uses TRBV25-1 and TRBJ2-1; possible D gene TRBD2, 6 bases. Germline CDR1 reads MGHDK; CDR2 reads SYGVNS. This CDR3 spans 17 amino acids. V lost 0 bases to trimming and J lost 0 bases, with 12 bases between them. The CDR3 nucleotides read TGTGCCAGCAGTGAATATAGGGCCGGGAGCTCCTACAATGAGCAGTTCTTC. Translated, it gives CASSEYRAGSSYNEQFF.

This clone was seen only a few times. The CDR3 spells CSVVPGAFSYNEQFF. In DNA form, the CDR3 reads TGCAGCGTTGTGCCAGGGGCATTCTCCTACAATGAGCAGTTCTTC. This sequence joins TRBV29-1 and TRBJ2-1; TRBD1 is a possible D gene (6 bases). The CDR3 has 15 residues. CDR1 and CDR2 from the germline V gene are SQVTM and ANQGSEA. The germline V and J ends were trimmed by 4 bases and 0 bases, with 13 bases remaining between them.

Concerning this clone itself: The same CDR3 arises from other DNA sequences in this sample as well. The V call is TRBV10-3, the J call TRBJ2-7; D uncertain. V was trimmed by 4 bases and J by 3 bases, leaving 4 bases between them. CDR1 and CDR2 (germline): ENHRY, SYGVKD. This CDR3 comprises 11 residues. CDR3 region: CAISGGYEQYF. CDR3 sequence (DNA): TGTGCCATCAGTGGGGGCTACGAGCAGTACTTC.

V usage is TRBV6-5 and J usage is TRBJ2-7; TRBD1 matches at 7 bases. The V and J ends lost 0 bases and 2 bases, in that order; junction bases with no gene match: 4. The CDR3 is 15 residues long. Germline V CDR1 and CDR2: MNHEY, SVGAGI. CDR3 loop: CASSYSTQGAYEQYF. DNA for the CDR3: TGTGCCAGCAGTTACTCGACCCAGGGGGCCTACGAGCAGTACTTC.

This clone was detected a few times. The chain joins TRBV7-2 to TRBJ2-5; D might be TRBD1 (5 bases). CDR1 is SGHTA and CDR2 is FQGNSA in the germline V gene. The CDR3 length is 13 residues. V lost 6 bases, J lost 4 bases, and 12 bases lay in between. The CDR3 sequence: CASSAGFSETQYF. The CDR3 DNA follows: TGTGCCAGCAGTGCAGGGTTTTCAGAGACCCAGTACTTC.

This clone has more than one count but fewer than ten. V usage is TRBV9 and J usage is TRBJ2-1; no firm D call. Germline CDR1 reads SGDLS; CDR2 reads YYNGEE. This CDR3 comprises 11 residues. V was clipped by 0 bases and J by 7 bases, with 2 bases between them. In DNA form, the CDR3 reads TGTGCCAGCAGCGTAGAGAATGAGCAGTTCTTC. This encodes CASSVENEQFF.

This clone turned up a few times. This chain joins TRBV2 and TRBJ1-2; D uncertain. V lost 4 bases, J lost 5 bases, and 8 bases lay in between. CDR3 length: 12 residues. Germline V gives CDR1 SNHLY, CDR2 FYNNEI. The CDR3 protein is CASSAEGYGYTF. For the CDR3, the DNA is TGTGCCAGCAGTGCAGAGGGTTATGGCTACACCTTC.

V gene TRBV9 combines with J gene TRBJ2-2; TRBD1 agrees at 8 bases. This CDR3 spans 15 amino acids. Germline V lookup: CDR1 SGDLS, CDR2 YYNGEE. Trimming cost V 4 bases and J 3 bases; bases outside gene matches: 5. In DNA, the CDR3 is TGTGCCAGCAGCCTCAGGGGGCTGGACACCGGGGAGCTGTTTTTT. The encoded protein is CASSLRGLDTGELFF.

This clone was detected ten times or more. The sample carries other DNA sequences with the same CDR3. J is TRBJ2-1 and V is TRBV2; the D is unclear. The CDR3 extends over 11 amino acids. Germline CDR1 is SNHLY and CDR2 is FYNNEI. V lost 4 bases to trimming and J lost 4 bases, with 2 bases between them. CDR3 nucleotide sequence: TGTGCCAGCAGTGTTTACAATGAGCAGTTCTTC. It encodes CASSVYNEQFF. The whole variable domain, filled in from reference TRBV2 and TRBJ2-1, reads EPEVTQTPSHQVTQMGQEVILRCVPISNHLYFYWYRQILGQKVEFLVSFYNNEISEKSEIFDDQFSVERPDGSNFTLKIRSTKLEDSAMYFCASSVYNEQFFGPGTRLTVL.

The J gene is TRBJ2-1, the V gene TRBV4-1; 10 bases agree with TRBD2. The trim removed 7 bases at V and 0 bases at J, leaving 18 bases unmatched. This CDR3 comprises 20 residues. Germline V gives CDR1 MGHRA, CDR2 YSYEKL. The CDR3 DNA reads TGCGCCAGCACCGGCGGGGCTAGCGGGGGACGAGGGGGCTCCTACAATGAGCAGTTCTTC. It specifies CASTGGASGGRGGSYNEQFF.

In the case of this clone: Other DNA sequences in the same sample also yield this CDR3. The chain recombines TRBV2 with TRBJ1-2; D perhaps matches TRBD1 (5 bases). The CDR3 runs to 14 residues. CDR1 is SNHLY, CDR2 FYNNEI, per germline. V was trimmed by 2 bases and J by 0 bases, leaving 7 bases between them. CDR3 sequence (DNA): TGTGCCAGCAGTGAACAGGGAGCTAACTATGGCTACACCTTC. This translates into CASSEQGANYGYTF. Looking up the rest from reference TRBV2 and TRBJ1-2 gives the full variable domain: EPEVTQTPSHQVTQMGQEVILRCVPISNHLYFYWYRQILGQKVEFLVSFYNNEISEKSEIFDDQFSVERPDGSNFTLKIRSTKLEDSAMYFCASSEQGANYGYTFGSGTRLTVV.

This sequence joins TRBV29-1 and TRBJ2-7; no firm D call. CDR1 and CDR2 (germline): SQVTM, ANQGSEA. This CDR3 is built from 11 residues. Trimming stripped 3 bases from V and 6 bases from J, with 9 bases between. DNA for the CDR3: TGCAGCGTTGAGAAGTATACCGAGCAGTACTTC. Its protein is CSVEKYTEQYF.

The rearrangement uses TRBV4-3 and TRBJ1-1; the D is unclear. CDR1 and CDR2 from the germline V gene are LGHNA and YSLEER. Trimming pared 1 base from V and 1 base from J, leaving 7 bases between. This CDR3 has 14 residues. CDR3 coding DNA: TGCGCCAGCAGCCAAGCCCCCGAGAACACTGAAGCTTTCTTT. It specifies CASSQAPENTEAFF.

This clone was seen a few times. This chain links TRBV30 with TRBJ1-5, with D uncertain. V was cut by 1 base and J by 5 bases, with 9 bases left in between. This CDR3 is built from 13 residues. Germline CDR1 is GTSNPN and CDR2 is SVGIG (reference sequence). CDR3 nucleotide sequence: TGTGCCTGGAGTGGAAATGCCCATCAGCCCCAGCATTTT. This gives the protein CAWSGNAHQPQHF. The whole variable domain, filled in from reference TRBV30 and TRBJ1-5, reads SQTIHQWPATLVQPVGSPLSLECTVEGTSNPNLYWYRQAAGRGLQLLFYSVGIGQISSEVPQNLSASRPQDRQFILSSKKLLLSDSGFYLCAWSGNAHQPQHFGDGTRLSIL.

In its sample, this clone was seen a few times. The chain has TRBV18 and TRBJ2-6, with D tentatively TRBD1 (6 bases). Germline CDR1 reads KGHSH; CDR2 reads LQKENI. The CDR3 covers 15 residues. V was shortened by 3 bases and J by 5 bases, with 11 bases between the two germline ends. CDR3 region: CASSPGTSRANVLTF. The CDR3 DNA reads as TGTGCCAGCTCACCTGGGACAAGCCGGGCCAACGTCCTGACTTTC.

This chain joins TRBV25-1 and TRBJ2-2; D is uncertain. The CDR3 extends over 16 amino acids. V was cut by 10 bases and J by 1 base, with 19 bases left in between. CDR1 and CDR2 (germline): MGHDK, SYGVNS. The CDR3 loop is CANLPRGLLNTGELFF. The CDR3 DNA reads as TGTGCCAACCTACCCCGTGGGCTTCTGAACACCGGGGAGCTGTTTTTT. The entire variable domain, with the rest obtained from reference TRBV25-1 and TRBJ2-2, is as follows: EADIYQTPRYLVIGTGKKITLECSQTMGHDKMYWYQQDPGMELHLIHYSYGVNSTEKGDLSSESTVSRIRTEHFPLTLESARPSHTSQYLCANLPRGLLNTGELFFGEGSRLTVL.

This clone occurred once. The rearrangement uses TRBV14 and TRBJ2-2; D is unclear. V dropped 5 bases and J dropped 9 bases, with 16 bases sitting between them. The length of the CDR3 is 14 residues. Germline CDR1 SGHDN, CDR2 FVKESK. The CDR3 is CASSRPLQTRELFF. The CDR3 region has the DNA TGTGCCAGCAGCAGACCCCTCCAGACCCGGGAGCTGTTTTTT.

The chain joins TRBV7-3 to TRBJ1-6; 9 bases line up with TRBD1. The CDR3 extends over 14 amino acids. With V trimmed by 5 bases and J by 10 bases, 6 bases remained unmatched. Germline-derived CDR1 and CDR2 are SGHTA and FQGTGA. CDR3 sequence: CASSPGQGTSPLHF. In DNA, the CDR3 is TGTGCCAGCAGCCCCGGACAGGGGACCTCACCCCTCCACTTT.

V usage is TRBV5-1 and J usage is TRBJ2-6; 8 bases are a match to TRBD2. V gave up 4 bases and J gave up 0 bases; unmatched junction bases: 0. This CDR3 spans 15 amino acids. Per germline, CDR1 SGHRS and CDR2 YFSETQ. CDR3 DNA: TGCGCCAGCAGCCGGGAGGGCTCTGGGGCCAACGTCCTGACTTTC. This sequence encodes CASSREGSGANVLTF. The whole variable domain, remainder taken from reference TRBV5-1 and TRBJ2-6, is KAGVTQTPRYLIKTRGQQVTLSCSPISGHRSVSWYQQTPGQGLQFLFEYFSETQRNKGNFPGRFSGRQFSNSRSEMNVSTLELGDSALYLCASSREGSGANVLTFGAGSRLTVL.

This clone was found a few times. This CDR3 is CASSVALWGGDTEAFF. For the CDR3, the DNA is TGTGCCAGCAGCGTCGCCCTCTGGGGGGGGGACACTGAAGCTTTCTTT. The gene calls are TRBV7-8 and TRBJ1-1; D is perhaps TRBD1 (5 bases). Germline V CDR1 and CDR2: SGHVS, FQNEAQ. The CDR3 is made up of 16 amino acids. Between the trimmed V and J ends, which lost 5 bases and 3 bases, there was a span of 19 bases.

This clone was picked up a small number of times. CDR3 sequence: CASSPTGEREGYTF. The CDR3 DNA follows: TGTGCCAGCAGCCCCACTGGGGAGAGAGAGGGCTACACCTTC. The chain joins TRBV5-4 to TRBJ1-2; D gene uncertain. The CDR3 length is 14 residues. The germline V and J ends were trimmed by 4 bases and 8 bases, with 18 bases remaining between them. Germline lookup yields CDR1 SGHNT and CDR2 YYREEE (reference sequence).

The V call is TRBV9, the J call TRBJ2-3, with a weak D call TRBD1 (5 bases). CDR3 length: 15 amino acids. V was trimmed by 1 base and J by 6 bases, leaving 15 bases between them. Germline V gene sequence: CDR1 SGDLS, CDR2 YYNGEE. CDR3 bases: TGTGCCAGCAGCGTATCCAGGACATTGGGGGATACGCAGTATTTT. Its translation: CASSVSRTLGDTQYF.

The V and J genes are TRBV5-1 and TRBJ2-7; 8 positions agree with TRBD1. Germline assignment: CDR1 SGHRS and CDR2 YFSETQ. The CDR3 is 14 amino acids. The junction had 3 bases not matched to a gene; V was cut back by 0 bases and J by 4 bases. The CDR3 region is CASSLAGQVYEQYF. CDR3 coding DNA: TGCGCCAGCAGCTTGGCGGGACAGGTATACGAGCAGTACTTC.

This clone was seen a few times. The chain has TRBV7-9 and TRBJ1-5; 8 nucleotides agree with TRBD1. Germline loops: CDR1 SEHNR, CDR2 FQNEAQ (reference sequence). The CDR3 extends over 14 amino acids. Losses at the gene ends were 6 bases for V and 4 bases for J; bases not matched to a gene: 5. CDR3 nucleotides: TGTGCCAGCAGTACACAGGGGGGGAATCAGCCCCAGCATTTT. Translating it yields CASSTQGGNQPQHF.

V is TRBV14 and J is TRBJ2-5; 7 nucleotides line up with TRBD2. The ends lost 4 bases at V and 3 bases at J; junction bases unmatched: 2. Germline CDR1 is SGHDN and CDR2 is FVKESK. The CDR3 sequence is 13 residues long. CDR3 DNA sequence: TGTGCCAGCAGCCGAGGACTAGAAGAGACCCAGTACTTC. Translation gives CASSRGLEETQYF.